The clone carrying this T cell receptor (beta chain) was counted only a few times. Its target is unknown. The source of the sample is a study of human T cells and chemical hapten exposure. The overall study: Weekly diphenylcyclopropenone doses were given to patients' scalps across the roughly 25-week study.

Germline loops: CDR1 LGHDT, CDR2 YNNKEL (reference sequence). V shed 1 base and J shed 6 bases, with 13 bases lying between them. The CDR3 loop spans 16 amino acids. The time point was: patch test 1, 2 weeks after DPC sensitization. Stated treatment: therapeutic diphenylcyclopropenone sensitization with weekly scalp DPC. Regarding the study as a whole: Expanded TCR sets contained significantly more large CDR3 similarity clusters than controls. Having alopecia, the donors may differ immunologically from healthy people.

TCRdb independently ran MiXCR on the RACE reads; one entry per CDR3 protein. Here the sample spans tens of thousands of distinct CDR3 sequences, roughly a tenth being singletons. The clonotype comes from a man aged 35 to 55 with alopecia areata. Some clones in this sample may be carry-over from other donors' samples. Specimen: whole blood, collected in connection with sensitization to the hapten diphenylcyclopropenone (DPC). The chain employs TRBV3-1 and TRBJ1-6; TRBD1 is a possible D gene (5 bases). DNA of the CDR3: TGTGCCAGCAGCCAAGCGGGAACAGGAGGTAATTCACCCCTCCACTTT. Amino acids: CASSQAGTGGNSPLHF.